This T cell receptor beta chain was found in a study of CD8 T cells in Susac syndrome. TEMRA cells were FACS-enriched, unlike CD8+ and CD4+ T cells, which were negatively isolated. An amount of RNA that ranged from roughly 0.5 to 1 ug was reverse transcribed with random hexamers. TCRdb called the immunoSEQ multiplex PCR reads again in MiXCR, with one record for every CDR3 protein. The sample records about 160,000 distinct CDR3 sequences, just over 90% being singletons. V shed 2 bases and J shed 1 base, with 15 bases lying between them. In germline, CDR1 is SGHDT, CDR2 YYEEEE. CDR3 size: 16 residues. The genes are TRBV5-6 and TRBJ1-1, with D perhaps TRBD1 (6 bases). The sequence was obtained from a human donor in good health. Source material: CD4+ T cells from PBMCs. CDR3 bases: TGTGCCAGCAGCTTTATTACGGGACACAGGAACACTGAAGCTTTCTTT. This gives the protein CASSFITGHRNTEAFF.